These 23 T cell receptor beta chains came from one sample sequenced in a study of a mutant IDH1 vaccine in newly diagnosed glioma. These receptors have no known antigen. Here immunoSEQ multiplex PCR was the method, and the copy in TCRdb shows in-frame clones only, minus some. The sample includes about 51,000 clones, about three quarters of them seen just once. Time point given: week 5, during vaccination. Topical imiquimod was applied with each vaccine dose, which held 300 ug of mutant IDH1 20-mer peptide. Here the sequenced sample was PBMCs, taken from a glioma patient whose treatment included an IDH1 peptide vaccine. Receptors originate from a woman aged 40 to 55 with glioma.

This clone has only a few counts. The chain carries TRBV30 and TRBJ1-1; no definite D call. Germline V gene sequence: CDR1 GTSNPN, CDR2 SVGIG (reference sequence). The CDR3 sequence is 12 residues long. V dropped 0 bases and J dropped 5 bases, with 7 bases sitting between them. The DNA of the CDR3 is TGTGCCTGGAGTGTACGAGGGACTGAAGCTTTCTTT. Translated: CAWSVRGTEAFF.

V usage is TRBV5-4 and J usage is TRBJ2-1; tentative D call: TRBD1 (5 bases). Per the germline V gene, CDR1 is SGHNT and CDR2 is YYREEE (reference sequence). This CDR3 has 14 residues. Deletions cut 4 bases from V and 7 bases from J, with 15 bases between. The CDR3 reads CASSGSQGRNEQFF. In DNA form, the CDR3 reads TGTGCCAGCAGCGGATCGCAGGGCCGGAATGAGCAGTTCTTC.

The CDR3 region is CASSLTGTSGYQETQYF. CDR3 bases: TGTGCCAGCAGCTTAACAGGGACTAGCGGATACCAAGAGACCCAGTACTTC. The V and J genes are TRBV7-2 and TRBJ2-5; TRBD2 matches 11 bases. Germline values: CDR1 SGHTA, CDR2 FQGNSA. The CDR3 loop spans 17 amino acids. The V gene end was trimmed by 2 bases and the J gene end by 0 bases; junction bases not matched to a gene: 5. Full variable domain (outside the CDR3, taken from reference TRBV7-2 and TRBJ2-5): GAGVSQSPSNKVTEKGKDVELRCDPISGHTALYWYRQSLGQGLEFLIYFQGNSAPDKSGLPSDRFSAERTGGSVSTLTIQRTQQEDSAVYLCASSLTGTSGYQETQYFGPGTRLLVL.

The V gene is TRBV7-2, the J gene TRBJ2-7; TRBD1 matches 8 bases. Germline CDR1 is SGHTA and CDR2 is FQGNSA. This CDR3 region has 14 residues. J was trimmed by 1 base and V by 3 bases; bases with no gene match: 2. The chain's CDR3 is CASSLGQVSYEQYF. The DNA of the CDR3 is TGTGCCAGCAGCTTGGGACAGGTATCCTACGAGCAGTACTTC.

This clone was picked up a small number of times. J is TRBJ1-1 and V is TRBV2, with a tentative D call TRBD1 (5 bases). This CDR3 is 11 amino acids long. Germline lookup yields CDR1 SNHLY and CDR2 FYNNEI. The V end lost 11 bases, the J end lost 5 bases, and 12 bases lay between the germline ends. The CDR3 is CADNEGTEAFF. In DNA, the CDR3 is TGTGCCGATAATGAGGGGACTGAAGCTTTCTTT.

J is TRBJ2-5 and V is TRBV7-6; D gene uncertain. The V gene's germline CDR1 is SGHVS and CDR2 FNYEAQ. Trimming took off 0 bases at V and 4 bases at J, with 9 bases between the two ends. The CDR3 spans 14 residues. The DNA of the CDR3 is TGTGCCAGCAGCTTAGCAGAGCATACAGAGACCCAGTACTTC. Residues: CASSLAEHTETQYF.

The rearrangement uses TRBV5-6 and TRBJ2-4; 14 nucleotides match TRBD2. This CDR3 spans 17 amino acids. V was pared by 4 bases and J by 2 bases, with 5 bases of the junction left unmatched. CDR1 and CDR2 from the germline V gene are SGHDT and YYEEEE. CDR3 in amino acids: CASSLRLAGGTKNIQYF. CDR3 in DNA: TGTGCCAGCAGCCTCCGACTAGCGGGGGGGACCAAAAACATTCAGTACTTC.

The rearrangement links TRBV6-6 to TRBJ2-7, with unresolved D. Germline V gene data show CDR1 as MNHNY and CDR2 as SVGAGI (reference sequence). With 1 base removed from V and 5 bases from J, the gap between germline ends came to 3 bases. CDR3 length: 11 amino acids. The CDR3 loop reads CASSYFDEQYF. For the CDR3, the DNA is TGTGCCAGCAGTTACTTTGACGAGCAGTACTTC.

This clone was recorded once. The J gene is TRBJ1-2, the V gene TRBV6-1; TRBD1 matches 7 bases. Losses at the gene ends were 7 bases for V and 4 bases for J; bases not matched to a gene: 6. In germline, CDR1 is MNHNS, CDR2 SASEGT. CDR3 length equals 13 residues. CDR3 DNA: TGTGCCAGCATTCCGACAGGGACCTATGGCTACACCTTC. This sequence encodes CASIPTGTYGYTF.

The chain is built from TRBV7-2 and TRBJ1-4; D is unclear. This CDR3 has 15 amino acids. Germline V gives CDR1 SGHTA, CDR2 FQGNSA. Trimming removed 5 bases from V and 0 bases from J, with 10 bases in between. CDR3 loop: CASSLNKATNEKLFF. The CDR3 DNA follows: TGTGCCAGCAGCCTAAACAAGGCAACTAATGAAAAACTGTTTTTT. Full variable domain (rest looked up from reference TRBV7-2 and TRBJ1-4): GAGVSQSPSNKVTEKGKDVELRCDPISGHTALYWYRQSLGQGLEFLIYFQGNSAPDKSGLPSDRFSAERTGGSVSTLTIQRTQQEDSAVYLCASSLNKATNEKLFFGSGTQLSVL.

The chain is built from TRBV5-6 and TRBJ2-5; 7 bases align to TRBD1. The CDR3 extends over 17 amino acids. Germline V gene data show CDR1 as SGHDT and CDR2 as YYEEEE. With 1 base clipped from V and 5 bases from J, the junction kept 14 bases outside the gene matches. CDR3: CASSLLGQYSRRETQYF. As DNA, the CDR3 is TGTGCCAGCAGCTTGTTGGGACAGTACTCTCGAAGGGAGACCCAGTACTTC.

This chain uses TRBV5-8 with TRBJ1-1, with no clear D. The CDR3 spans 12 residues. V was clipped by 5 bases and J by 11 bases, with 16 bases between them. Germline V gives CDR1 SGHTS, CDR2 YDEGEE. Written as DNA, the CDR3 is TGTGCCAGCAGTCTTTATGACCGAGGTGCTTTCTTT. The encoded protein is CASSLYDRGAFF.

The rearrangement joins TRBV7-2 to TRBJ1-5; TRBD1 matches at 7 bases. Germline V lookup: CDR1 SGHTA, CDR2 FQGNSA. V lost 4 bases, J lost 6 bases, and 6 bases stayed unmatched. The CDR3 spans 14 residues. In nucleotides, the CDR3 is TGTGCCAGCAGCTCACAGGGGAGGCCTCAGCCCCAGCATTTT. Protein sequence: CASSSQGRPQPQHF.

This clone has more than one count but fewer than ten. V and J are TRBV21-1 and TRBJ1-1. TRBV21-1 counts as a pseudogene. This CDR3 has 16 amino acids. The CDR3 DNA reads as TGTGCCAGCAGCTCCCAGGCGGGAGGGGTGAACACTGAAGCTTTCTTT. Encoded protein: CASSSQAGGVNTEAFF.

The V call is TRBV6-5, the J call TRBJ1-5; 9 bases align to TRBD1. The CDR3 is 15 residues long. CDR1 and CDR2 from the germline V gene are MNHEY and SVGAGI. The trim removed 4 bases at V and 6 bases at J, leaving 7 bases unmatched. CDR3 sequence: CASSSSGQGSQPQHF. The CDR3 DNA follows: TGTGCCAGCAGTTCGTCGGGACAGGGTAGTCAGCCCCAGCATTTT.

This sequence joins TRBV30 and TRBJ1-4; D gene ambiguous. V lost 2 bases and J 1 base, leaving 11 bases between the germline ends. The CDR3 totals 15 residues. The V gene's germline CDR1 is GTSNPN and CDR2 SVGIG (reference sequence). The CDR3 region is CAWSTTERTNEKLFF. Here the CDR3 DNA reads TGTGCCTGGAGTACAACAGAAAGAACTAATGAAAAACTGTTTTTT. Using reference TRBV30 and TRBJ1-4 for the parts outside the CDR3, the full variable domain is SQTIHQWPATLVQPVGSPLSLECTVEGTSNPNLYWYRQAAGRGLQLLFYSVGIGQISSEVPQNLSASRPQDRQFILSSKKLLLSDSGFYLCAWSTTERTNEKLFFGSGTQLSVL.

In DNA, the CDR3 is TGTGCCAGCAGCTCAAGCACAGGGGGCAGGAGCAATCAGCCCCAGCATTTT. Protein sequence: CASSSSTGGRSNQPQHF. The chain carries TRBV7-6 and TRBJ1-5; TRBD1 aligns across 9 bases. The CDR3 is 17 residues long. Germline V lookup: CDR1 SGHVS, CDR2 FNYEAQ. V trimming: 4 bases; J trimming: 1 base; junction bases outside the gene matches: 8.

The V call is TRBV7-6, the J call TRBJ1-2, with D maybe TRBD1 (5 bases). Germline V gene data show CDR1 as SGHVS and CDR2 as FNYEAQ. Trimming took off 5 bases at V and 8 bases at J, with 18 bases between the two ends. The CDR3 length is 14 residues. The CDR3 sequence is CASSSRDPLGGYTF. The CDR3 nucleotides read TGTGCCAGCAGCAGCCGGGACCCCCTGGGGGGCTACACCTTC.

The table lists this clone with a few counts. The chain joins TRBV6-6 to TRBJ2-3, with 7 positions matching TRBD1. The CDR3 covers 12 residues. V lost 4 bases, J lost 14 bases, and 9 bases stayed unmatched. CDR1 is MNHNY and CDR2 is SVGAGI in the germline V gene (reference sequence). The CDR3 sequence is CASSSPTGAGYF. For the CDR3, the DNA is TGTGCCAGCAGTTCTCCAACAGGGGCAGGGTATTTT.

As regards this clone: At one of its ends the junction is not consistent with the germline gene, which may arise from a read error. The rearrangement links TRBV5-6 to TRBJ2-3, with 9 bases lining up with TRBD2. Germline V CDR1 and CDR2: SGHDT, YYEEEE. This CDR3 contains 15 residues. The CDR3 bases are TGTGCCAGCAGCAAGGGCGGGGGGGGCTGGGATATGCAGTATTTT. Translated, it gives CASSKGGGGWDMQYF.

The chain couples TRBV6-5 to TRBJ1-2; D gene unclear. CDR1 is MNHEY, CDR2 SVGAGI, per germline. The V end was cut by 8 bases, the J end by 7 bases, with 17 bases between. The CDR3 sequence is 13 residues long. The CDR3 sequence: CASQSLRAGGYTF. The CDR3 region has the DNA TGTGCCAGCCAGAGTCTCCGGGCGGGTGGCTACACCTTC.

The V call is TRBV7-9, the J call TRBJ2-7, with D maybe TRBD1 (5 bases). Germline V CDR1 and CDR2: SEHNR, FQNEAQ (reference sequence). The CDR3 sequence is 15 residues long. V was trimmed by 3 bases and J by 2 bases, leaving 14 bases between them. This CDR3 reads CASSFGQGNTYEQYF. The CDR3 DNA reads as TGTGCCAGCAGCTTTGGGCAGGGTAATACCTACGAGCAGTACTTC.

The gene calls are TRBV6-1 and TRBJ2-6; 7 bases fit TRBD1. V lost 2 bases to trimming and J lost 2 bases; unmatched junction nucleotides: 9. From germline, CDR1 is MNHNS and CDR2 SASEGT. The CDR3 has 18 amino acids. The CDR3 is CASSENRGRVAGANVLTF. The CDR3 nucleotides read TGTGCCAGCAGTGAAAACAGGGGCCGGGTGGCTGGGGCCAACGTCCTGACTTTC.